The clone carrying this T cell receptor (beta chain) occurred many times. The record originates from a study of regulatory T cells in long-lasting Graves disease. Specified time point: persistent/refractory GD, antithyroid drugs over 5 years with positive TRAb. Preparation of the TCR library used RNA extracted from PBMCs. For TCR beta, libraries came from iRepertoire HTBI primers and Arm-PCR of CDR3 regions. TCRdb ran MiXCR on the multiplex PCR reads and lists one entry per CDR3 protein. The top ten clones hold around 40% of a sample with 500,000 to 800,000 distinct CDR3 sequences, about 30% of them seen once. Material: peripheral blood mononuclear cells (PBMCs), obtained when the disease was refractory, from a patient treated with antithyroid drugs. This receptor was obtained from a female donor with Graves disease.

CDR3 loop: CASSRGRTDYEQYF. DNA of the CDR3: TGTGCCAGCAGCCGAGGGAGGACAGACTACGAGCAGTACTTC. The chain has TRBV11-2 and TRBJ2-7, with D perhaps assigned TRBD1 or TRBD2 (6 bases each). From germline, CDR1 is SGHAT and CDR2 FQNNGV. V was trimmed by 5 bases and J by 3 bases, leaving 14 bases between them. There are 14 residues in the CDR3.